This is a list of T cell receptor beta chains from one sample in a study of cytomegalovirus exposure and HLA in healthy donors. Some clones are missing from TCRdb's copy, which holds only in-frame ones; the method was immunoSEQ multiplex PCR. The sample holds some 140,000 clones; 80% are singletons and the top ten take around 2.2%. The sequencing sample was made of PBMCs. The receptor set was obtained from a man aged 30 to 39 in good health and CMV-seronegative. Each CDR3 is given with its conserved first and last residue. A D gene is named only where the DNA matches it firmly. Only some rows state a clone size, as once, few, many or a class for expanded clones.

-	-	TRBV7-9	TRBJ2-1	CASTPGAQTYNEQFF	TGTGCCAGCACCCCGGGAGCGCAAACCTACAATGAGCAGTTCTTC
-	-	TRBV27	TRBJ1-1	CASSVGLWTEAFF	TGTGCCAGCAGTGTCGGACTGTGGACTGAAGCTTTCTTT
-	-	TRBV7-2	TRBJ2-7	CASSLIREQYF	TGTGCCAGCAGCTTAATTCGCGAGCAGTACTTC
-	-	TRBV9	TRBJ2-7	CASSPRVLRGEQYF	TGTGCCAGCAGCCCGAGGGTCCTACGGGGCGAGCAGTACTTC
TRBD2	-	TRBV5-6	TRBJ2-3	CASSLEVSGVDTQYF	TGTGCCAGCAGCTTGGAGGTTAGCGGGGTAGATACGCAGTATTTT
-	-	TRBV27	TRBJ2-1	CASSFRGMNNEQFF	TGTGCCAGCAGTTTTAGGGGGATGAACAATGAGCAGTTCTTC
TRBD2	-	TRBV10-2	TRBJ2-5	CASSGAGGETQYF	TGCGCCAGCAGTGGGGCGGGAGGGGAGACCCAGTACTTC
-	-	TRBV4-2	TRBJ2-3	CASSQDWTTAADTQYF	TGTGCCAGCAGCCAAGATTGGACTACAGCCGCAGATACGCAGTATTTT
-	few	TRBV5-1	TRBJ2-7	CASSRDPDPHEQYF	TGCGCCAGCAGCCGGGATCCAGATCCCCACGAGCAGTACTTC
TRBD2	-	TRBV5-1	TRBJ2-3	CASGTSGSGGTDTQYF	TGCGCCAGCGGGACTAGCGGGAGTGGGGGCACAGATACGCAGTATTTT
-	-	TRBV5-4	TRBJ1-5	CASSWHGNQPQHF	TGTGCCAGCAGCTGGCACGGGAATCAGCCCCAGCATTTT
TRBD1	-	TRBV5-4	TRBJ1-2	CASRSGGGYGYTF	TGTGCCAGCAGGTCAGGGGGCGGCTATGGCTACACCTTC
TRBD1	-	TRBV19	TRBJ1-1	CASRVGQGLNTEAFF	TGTGCCAGTAGGGTGGGACAGGGCCTGAACACTGAAGCTTTCTTT
-	-	TRBV28	TRBJ1-1	CASSPSPPAGQRNTEAFF	TGTGCCAGCAGCCCTTCCCCCCCCGCCGGACAGAGGAACACTGAAGCTTTCTTT
TRBD1	-	TRBV5-6	TRBJ2-3	CASSRRQGWADTQYF	TGTGCCAGCAGCCGCAGACAGGGGTGGGCAGATACGCAGTATTTT
TRBD2	-	TRBV5-4	TRBJ2-7	CASSIARFGLAGDYEQYF	TGTGCCAGCAGCATCGCTAGGTTTGGTCTAGCGGGCGACTACGAGCAGTACTTC
-	-	TRBV4-1	TRBJ2-2	CASSQINTGELFF	TGCGCCAGCAGCCAAATAAACACCGGGGAGCTGTTTTTT
TRBD2	-	TRBV27	TRBJ2-1	CASSLGGRGNEQFF	TGTGCCAGCAGTTTGGGCGGGAGGGGAAATGAGCAGTTCTTC
-	-	TRBV19	TRBJ1-2	CASSIGTRGSNGYTF	TGTGCCAGTAGTATCGGAACGCGGGGGTCCAATGGCTACACCTTC
TRBD1	-	TRBV19	TRBJ2-1	CASREEGAGNEQFF	TGTGCCAGTAGGGAAGAGGGGGCTGGCAATGAGCAGTTCTTC
TRBD1	few	TRBV5-4	TRBJ1-1	CASSSTGWVGAGAFF	TGTGCCAGCAGCTCGACAGGGTGGGTAGGTGCCGGGGCTTTCTTT
TRBD2	-	TRBV28	TRBJ2-3	CASSHERLAGMADTQYF	TGTGCCAGCAGTCACGAGCGGCTAGCGGGAATGGCAGATACGCAGTATTTT
-	-	TRBV4-3	TRBJ2-7	CASSQEVGESYEQYF	TGCGCCAGCAGCCAAGAGGTCGGGGAGTCCTACGAGCAGTACTTC
TRBD2	-	TRBV28	TRBJ2-2	CASVTSGRGGELFF	TGTGCCAGTGTGACTAGCGGGAGAGGCGGGGAGCTGTTTTTT
-	-	TRBV9	TRBJ2-2	CASSGRDTGELFF	TGTGCCAGCAGCGGCAGGGACACCGGGGAGCTGTTTTTT
-	-	TRBV7-8	TRBJ2-2	CASSPGPPGELFF	TGTGCCAGCAGTCCTGGGCCGCCCGGGGAGCTGTTTTTT
TRBD1	-	TRBV2	TRBJ2-5	CASRRQGQETQYF	TGTGCCAGTAGACGACAGGGCCAAGAGACCCAGTACTTC
-	-	TRBV18	TRBJ2-2	CASSPNSRAGELFF	TGTGCCAGCTCACCAAATTCGAGGGCCGGGGAGCTGTTTTTT
-	-	TRBV19	TRBJ2-2	CASSAGHGGGELFF	TGTGCCAGTAGTGCGGGTCACGGCGGCGGGGAGCTGTTTTTT
-	-	TRBV11-2	TRBJ2-3	CASSAGSTDTQYF	TGTGCCAGCAGCGCAGGAAGCACAGATACGCAGTATTTT
-	few	TRBV28	TRBJ2-1	CASESGEGNEQFF	TGTGCCAGCGAGTCAGGGGAGGGGAATGAGCAGTTCTTC
-	-	TRBV28	TRBJ2-7	CASSRFYEQYF	TGTGCCAGCAGTCGTTTCTACGAGCAGTACTTC
-	-	TRBV9	TRBJ1-1	CASSVGHPGGEAFF	TGTGCCAGCAGCGTTGGCCATCCGGGGGGTGAAGCTTTCTTT
-	-	TRBV20-1	TRBJ1-1	CSPGVDTEAFF	TGCAGTCCGGGAGTGGACACTGAAGCTTTCTTT
TRBD2	-	TRBV18	TRBJ2-1	CASSPGLAGDVNEQFF	TGTGCCAGCTCACCGGGACTAGCGGGAGATGTAAATGAGCAGTTCTTC
-	-	TRBV6-6	TRBJ2-1	CASTPARIPSNEQFF	TGTGCCAGCACTCCAGCGCGGATCCCGTCCAATGAGCAGTTCTTC
TRBD1	-	TRBV19	TRBJ1-3	CASSPDRGRGNTIYF	TGTGCCAGTAGTCCCGACAGGGGACGCGGAAACACCATATATTTT